One sample yielded the 13 T cell receptor beta chains listed below, sequenced in a study of T cell clonality in common variable immunodeficiency. Study conclusions and caveats: Reportedly, TCR beta sequences from common variable immunodeficiency showed fewer deletions and N-nucleotide insertions.

Libraries were prepared by immunoSEQ multiplex PCR; TCRdb keeps only in-frame clonotypes and omits some of them. This sample carries about 42,000 clones and no singletons, and around 5.8% goes to the top ten. These receptors have no known antigen. The specimen was peripheral blood mononuclear cells. The source is a human donor with common variable immunodeficiency.

About this clone itself: The DNA ends 3 residues before the CDR3 does, and the rest of the CDR3 is filled in from the germline J gene. Within the sample, other DNA sequences also encode this same CDR3. This rearrangement joins TRBV5-1 to TRBJ2-7; D is tentatively TRBD1 or TRBD2 (6 bases each). Germline lookup yields CDR1 SGHRS and CDR2 YFSETQ. This CDR3 is 14 amino acids long. Trimming shortened V by 3 bases and J by 0 bases, and 10 bases separated the two germline ends. This chain's CDR3 is CASSSGGGSYEQYF. Partial CDR3 DNA: TGCGCCAGCAGCTCCGGAGGGGGCTCCTACGAG.

This clone has at least ten counts. The read halts 3 residues ahead of the CDR3 end, with the missing end drawn from the germline J gene. The chain joins TRBV5-1 to TRBJ2-5; D is perhaps TRBD1 (6 bases). Germline CDR1 is SGHRS and CDR2 is YFSETQ. Deletions cut 3 bases from V and 3 bases from J, with 12 bases between. This CDR3 contains 14 residues. CDR3 bases read: TGCGCCAGCAGCTCACAGGGTAGGGAAGAGACC. As protein: CASSSQGREET. The entire CDR3 is CASSSQGREETQYF.

This clone has at least ten counts. The read ends 3 residues before the CDR3 terminus; that terminus is restored from the germline J gene. The chain is built from TRBV30 and TRBJ2-7; 8 bases agree with TRBD1. V lost 2 bases and J lost 2; bases outside the gene matches: 5. This CDR3 has 14 amino acids. The germline V gene has CDR1 GTSNPN and CDR2 SVGIG (reference sequence). CDR3 DNA, as far as it was read: TGTGCCTGGAGTACGGGACAGGCCCCCTACGAG. It encodes CAWSTGQAPYE. From start to end, the CDR3 is CAWSTGQAPYEQYF.

The part of the CDR3 DNA that was read is TGTGCCAGCAGCGGGACAGGGGGCGGGCTCAATACG. Translation: CASSGTGGGLNT. The entire CDR3 reads CASSGTGGGLNTQYF. The chain combines TRBV5-6 with TRBJ2-3; 12 nucleotides line up with TRBD1. The read ends 3 residues early relative to the CDR3; the germline J gene fills the gap. Germline loops: CDR1 SGHDT, CDR2 YYEEEE. The CDR3 has 15 residues. The ends lost 4 bases at V and 7 bases at J; junction bases unmatched: 7.

This clone was observed a handful of times. The read gets to within 3 residues of the CDR3 end, and the germline J gene fills in the rest. J is TRBJ1-5 and V is TRBV19; 7 positions match TRBD1. The CDR3 covers 13 residues. V lost 5 bases and J lost 5; bases outside the gene matches: 3. Germline loops: CDR1 LNHDA, CDR2 SQIVND (reference sequence). Partial CDR3 DNA: TGTGCCAGTAGTGGGGACAGTCATCAGCCC. This translates into CASSGDSHQP. Given in full, the CDR3 is CASSGDSHQPQHF.

This clone came up many times. The DNA read from the CDR3 is TGTGCCAGCAGTGAAGGAGGGGGTCCGCAAGAGACC. As protein: CASSEGGGPQET. The full CDR3 sequence reads CASSEGGGPQETQYF. The V call is TRBV2, the J call TRBJ2-5, with D tentatively TRBD1 (6 bases). Coverage ceases 3 residues before the CDR3 finishes, and the germline J gene fills in the end. Germline-derived CDR1 and CDR2 are SNHLY and FYNNEI. V gave up 1 base and J gave up 2 bases, with 11 bases separating them. CDR3 length: 15 residues.

Concerning this clone: The read comes to an end 3 residues before the CDR3 does, leaving the germline J gene to fill in the end. The gene calls are TRBV7-9 and TRBJ2-3; possible D gene TRBD1, 6 bases. The CDR3 is made up of 15 amino acids. Deletions cut 4 bases from V and 2 bases from J, with 13 bases between. Germline CDR1 and CDR2: SEHNR and FQNEAQ (reference sequence). CDR3 bases read: TGTGCCAGCAGCTATGGTGGACAGACCACAGATACG. Its translation: CASSYGGQTTDT. From start to end, the CDR3 is CASSYGGQTTDTQYF.

This clone was recorded many times. The read finishes 3 residues shy of the CDR3 end, and the germline J gene is used to complete it. The chain carries TRBV5-1 and TRBJ1-3; 8 nucleotides agree with TRBD1. Germline V gene data show CDR1 as SGHRS and CDR2 as YFSETQ. The CDR3 totals 17 residues. V lost 0 bases and J lost 4; bases outside the gene matches: 9. CDR3 in amino acids: CASSLGGQGVSGNTIYF. The part of the CDR3 DNA that was read is TGCGCCAGCAGCTTGGGCGGACAGGGAGTGTCCGGAAACACC.

This clone has ten or more counts. The CDR3 loop is CSARDPGRKTEAFF. The sequenced CDR3 bases are TGCAGTGCTAGAGATCCAGGGAGAAAGACTGAA. The V call is TRBV20-1, the J call TRBJ1-1; the D gene is possibly TRBD1 (5 bases). The read terminates 3 residues ahead of where the CDR3 ends, so the germline J gene completes it. V was shortened by 0 bases and J by 5 bases, with 13 bases between the two germline ends. In germline, CDR1 is DFQATT, CDR2 SNEGSKA (reference sequence). The CDR3 is 14 residues long.

This clone was recorded at least ten times. The read comes to an end 3 residues before the CDR3 does, leaving the germline J gene to fill in the end. The rearrangement joins TRBV19 to TRBJ2-1; 7 bases line up with TRBD2. After removal of 4 bases from V and 3 bases from J, the junction contained 3 bases not matched to a gene. CDR3 size: 14 residues. Germline V lookup: CDR1 LNHDA, CDR2 SQIVND (reference sequence). CDR3 amino acids: CASSRRENYNEQFF. The sequenced part of the CDR3 DNA is TGTGCCAGTAGTAGGCGGGAGAACTACAATGAG.

This clone was counted many times. The read terminates 3 residues before the CDR3 end, so the remaining end is supplied by the germline J gene. The genes are TRBV7-9 and TRBJ2-7; TRBD1 matches 8 bases. CDR1 SEHNR and CDR2 FQNEAQ come from the germline V gene (reference sequence). The V gene end was trimmed by 5 bases and the J gene end by 0 bases; junction bases not matched to a gene: 0. CDR3 length: 13 residues. The CDR3 DNA, read in part, is TGTGCCAGCAGCGGGACAGGCTCCTACGAG. Residues: CASSGTGSYE. The CDR3 as a whole reads CASSGTGSYEQYF. The whole variable domain, remainder taken from reference TRBV7-9 and TRBJ2-7, is DTGVSQNPRHKITKRGQNVTFRCDPISEHNRLYWYRQTLGQGPEFLTYFQNEAQLEKSRLLSDRFSAERPKGSFSTLEIQRTEQGDSAMYLCASSGTGSYEQYFGPGTRLTVT.

In its sample, this clone was seen many times. Sequencing ends 3 residues short of the CDR3 end; the germline J gene provides the rest. This chain links TRBV20-1 with TRBJ2-1, with 11 bases identical to TRBD2. The CDR3 totals 15 residues. V was clipped by 5 bases and J by 6 bases; unmatched bases: 9. The germline V gene encodes CDR1 DFQATT and CDR2 SNEGSKA (reference sequence). The DNA read from the CDR3 is TGCAGTGCTGCGATAAGACTAGCGGGAACCAATGAG. Translating it yields CSAAIRLAGTNE. The full CDR3 protein reads CSAAIRLAGTNEQFF.

To note about this clone: The CDR3 extends 3 residues past the end of the read, so its final part is completed from the germline J gene. The chain couples TRBV7-8 to TRBJ2-5; maybe TRBD1 (6 bases). Germline V gene sequence: CDR1 SGHVS, CDR2 FQNEAQ. CDR3 length: 14 amino acids. With 1 base removed from V and 6 bases from J, the gap between germline ends came to 12 bases. CDR3 bases read: TGTGCCAGCAGCTTAGACAGGGAATCGAAGACC. Its translation: CASSLDRESKT. From start to end, the CDR3 is CASSLDRESKTQYF.